This T cell receptor (beta chain) was retrieved from a study of blood T cell repertoires in COVID-19. Study-level background: Sites in the United States, Italy and Spain provided acute and convalescent COVID-19 samples.

The CDR3 runs 15 residues. Germline assignment: CDR1 MNHEY and CDR2 SVGAGI. Trimming removed 7 bases from V and 0 bases from J, with 14 bases in between. The protocol was immunoSEQ multiplex PCR, while the TCRdb copy is restricted to in-frame clones and leaves out a portion. The data hold around 100,000 clones, with 87% observed a single time. The chain recombines TRBV6-5 with TRBJ2-3; TRBD1 is a possible D gene (6 bases). Specimen: peripheral blood. This receptor was obtained from a man aged 30 to 45 in a cohort sampled during active COVID-19. The CDR3 region has the DNA TGTGCCAGCACTCTGCAGGGGAGTAGCACAGATACGCAGTATTTT. Protein sequence: CASTLQGSSTDTQYF.